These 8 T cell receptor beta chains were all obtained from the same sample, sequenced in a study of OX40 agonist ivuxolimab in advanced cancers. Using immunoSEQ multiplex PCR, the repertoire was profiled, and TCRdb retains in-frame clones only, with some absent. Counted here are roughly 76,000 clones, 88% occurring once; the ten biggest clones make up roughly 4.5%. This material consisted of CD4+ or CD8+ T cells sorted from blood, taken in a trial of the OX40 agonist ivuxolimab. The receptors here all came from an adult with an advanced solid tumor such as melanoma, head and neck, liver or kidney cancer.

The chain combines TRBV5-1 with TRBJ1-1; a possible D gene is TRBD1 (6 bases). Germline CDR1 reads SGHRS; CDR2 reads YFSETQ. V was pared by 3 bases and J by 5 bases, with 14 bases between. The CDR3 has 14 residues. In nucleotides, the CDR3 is TGCGCCAGCAGCTCCCAGGGGAGTGCGACTGAAGCTTTCTTT. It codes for CASSSQGSATEAFF.

CDR3 sequence reads: CASSIDGTAEAFF. CDR3 sequence (DNA): TGTGCCAGTAGTATAGATGGGACAGCCGAAGCTTTCTTT. The chain has TRBV19 and TRBJ1-1; 7 bases agree with TRBD1. This CDR3 has 13 amino acids. V was clipped by 0 bases and J by 8 bases; unmatched bases: 3. Germline assignment: CDR1 LNHDA and CDR2 SQIVND (reference sequence).

In DNA, the CDR3 is TGTGCCAGCAGCCTTATAGCGGGAGGGGGCACCGGGGAGCTGTTTTTT. Protein product: CASSLIAGGGTGELFF. This sequence joins TRBV7-3 and TRBJ2-2; 11 bases are a match to TRBD2. This CDR3 contains 16 residues. Per the germline V gene, CDR1 is SGHTA and CDR2 is FQGTGA. Trimming removed 5 bases from V and 4 bases from J; junction bases left unmatched: 6. Combining the CDR3 with reference TRBV7-3 and TRBJ2-2 gives the whole variable domain GAGVSQTPSNKVTEKGKYVELRCDPISGHTALYWYRQSLGQGPEFLIYFQGTGAADDSGLPNDRFFAVRPEGSVSTLKIQRTERGDSAVYLCASSLIAGGGTGELFFGEGSRLTVL.

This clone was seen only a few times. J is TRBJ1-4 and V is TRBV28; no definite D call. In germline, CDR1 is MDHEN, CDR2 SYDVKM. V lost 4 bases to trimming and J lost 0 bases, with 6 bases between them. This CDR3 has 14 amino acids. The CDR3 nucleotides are TGTGCCAGCAGTTCGGATGCAACTAATGAAAAACTGTTTTTT. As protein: CASSSDATNEKLFF.

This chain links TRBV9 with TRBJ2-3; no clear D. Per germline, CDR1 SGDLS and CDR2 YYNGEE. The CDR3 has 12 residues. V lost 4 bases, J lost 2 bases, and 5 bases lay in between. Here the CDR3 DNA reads TGTGCCAGCAGCCCCTACACAGATACGCAGTATTTT. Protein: CASSPYTDTQYF.

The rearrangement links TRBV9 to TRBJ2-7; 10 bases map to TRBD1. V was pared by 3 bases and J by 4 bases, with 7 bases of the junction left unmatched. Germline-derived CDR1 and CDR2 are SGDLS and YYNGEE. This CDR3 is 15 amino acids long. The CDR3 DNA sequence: TGTGCCAGCAGCGAGGGACAGGGGAAATTTTACGAGCAGTACTTC. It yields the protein CASSEGQGKFYEQYF.

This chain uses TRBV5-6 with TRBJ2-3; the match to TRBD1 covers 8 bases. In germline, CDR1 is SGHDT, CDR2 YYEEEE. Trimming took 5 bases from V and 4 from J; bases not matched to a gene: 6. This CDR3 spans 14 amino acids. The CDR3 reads CASSRLQGADTQYF. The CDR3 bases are TGTGCCAGCAGTCGTTTACAGGGGGCAGATACGCAGTATTTT. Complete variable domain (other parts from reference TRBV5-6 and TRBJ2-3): DAGVTQSPTHLIKTRGQQVTLRCSPKSGHDTVSWYQQALGQGPQFIFQYYEEEERQRGNFPDRFSGHQFPNYSSELNVNALLLGDSALYLCASSRLQGADTQYFGPGTRLTVL.

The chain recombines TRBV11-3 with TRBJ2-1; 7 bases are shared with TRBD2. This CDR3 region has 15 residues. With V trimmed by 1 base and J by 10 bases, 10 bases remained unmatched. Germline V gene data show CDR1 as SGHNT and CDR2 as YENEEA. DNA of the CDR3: TGTGCCAGCAGCTTAGTTGGACTAGGCATCGGGGAGCAGTTCTTC. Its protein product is CASSLVGLGIGEQFF. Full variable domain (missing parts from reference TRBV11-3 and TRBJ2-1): EAGVVQSPRYKIIEKKQPVAFWCNPISGHNTLYWYLQNLGQGPELLIRYENEEAVDDSQLPKDRFSAERLKGVDSTLKIQPAELGDSAVYLCASSLVGLGIGEQFFGPGTRLTVL.